This record concerns one T cell receptor (beta chain) sequence. Its antigen is undetermined. The sample comes from a study of cytomegalovirus exposure and HLA in healthy donors. Study information: It was reported in a later analysis that the 95 to 150 validation repertoires used the same platform as the approximately 620 first-cohort repertoires. Whole-study results and caveats: Confirmation was obtained in vitro that three CMV-associated chains are specific for CMV antigens. Altogether, 150 to 200 TCR beta chains were recorded as cytomegalovirus-associated.

J gave up 3 bases and V 3 bases, and 5 bases lay outside the gene matches. Germline V gene lookup returns CDR1 SGHTA and CDR2 FQGNSA. The CDR3 is 14 residues long. Sequencing was performed with immunoSEQ multiplex PCR; in TCRdb, only in-frame clones are kept and a portion is missing. The profile shows about 78,000 clones, approximately 95% of them singletons. The sequencing input was PBMCs. The receptor was isolated from a man aged 18 to 29 in good health and CMV-seropositive. The chain combines TRBV7-2 with TRBJ2-7, with 7 bases aligning to TRBD1. The CDR3 loop is CASSFPGGFYEQYF. CDR3 DNA: TGTGCCAGCAGCTTTCCAGGGGGATTCTACGAGCAGTACTTC.